The rows below give T cell receptor beta chains drawn from one sample of a study of response to subunit inactivated influenza vaccine. TCRdb passed the RT-PCR reads through MiXCR, listing each CDR3 protein once. Of around 200,000 distinct CDR3 sequences listed, around 9% were seen once; the top ten hold approximately 11%. This specimen was non-naive T cells sorted from PBMCs, taken on the day of vaccination. The receptors come from a man in his fifties or sixties who received an inactivated influenza vaccine. Both conserved end residues are part of each CDR3. The D gene is left open where the match is weak. For some rows the clone size is stated as once, few or many, or as a class when expanded; others skip it.

V	size	D	J	CDR3	DNA
TRBV9	.	TRBD1	TRBJ2-7	CASSIRDRESSEQYF	TGTGCCAGCAGCATACGGGACAGGGAATCAAGCGAGCAGTACTTC
TRBV20-1	few	TRBD2	TRBJ2-5	CSARDRLAGVQETQYF	TGCAGTGCTAGAGATAGGCTAGCGGGAGTCCAAGAGACCCAGTACTTC
TRBV19	.	.	TRBJ2-5	CASSIVGQLETQYF	TGTGCCAGTAGTATAGTGGGCCAGCTGGAGACCCAGTACTTC
TRBV12-3/TRBV12-4	few	TRBD1	TRBJ2-4	CASSVNRGPKNIQYF	TGTGCCAGCAGCGTAAACAGGGGTCCCAAAAACATTCAGTACTTC
TRBV7-6	few	.	TRBJ2-2	CASSLGFQNTGELFF	TGTGCCAGCAGCTTAGGGTTTCAGAACACCGGGGAGCTGTTTTTT
TRBV27	once	TRBD2	TRBJ2-7	CASSLSRGGPNEQYF	TGTGCCAGCAGTCTTTCTAGGGGAGGGCCTAACGAGCAGTACTTC
TRBV6-6	.	.	TRBJ1-4	CASSNEAKLFF	TGTGCCAGCAGCAACGAGGCTAAACTGTTTTTT
TRBV5-1	.	.	TRBJ2-7	CASSRSDRESYEQYF	TGCGCCAGCAGCCGCTCGGACAGAGAATCCTACGAGCAGTACTTC
TRBV7-9	.	.	TRBJ2-1	CASSLRGDYYNEQFF	TGTGCCAGCAGCTTGAGGGGAGACTACTACAATGAGCAGTTCTTC
TRBV4-2	few	.	TRBJ1-4	CASRLGLRTNNEKLFF	TGTGCCAGCAGACTCGGGCTCCGGACAAATAATGAAAAACTGTTTTTT
TRBV5-1	.	TRBD2	TRBJ2-3	CASSPGLGGTTLSTDTQYF	TGCGCCAGCAGCCCCGGGTTAGGCGGGACTACCCTTAGCACAGATACGCAGTATTTT
TRBV2	.	TRBD1	TRBJ2-3	CASSGTGGADTQYF	TGTGCCAGCAGTGGGACAGGGGGGGCAGATACGCAGTATTTT
TRBV7-9	few	.	TRBJ2-2	CASSSEGGELFF	TGTGCCAGCAGCTCCGAGGGCGGGGAGCTGTTTTTT
TRBV30	.	.	TRBJ2-1	CAWSSNQMGSYNEQFF	TGTGCCTGGAGTAGTAACCAGATGGGCTCCTACAATGAGCAGTTCTTC
TRBV3-1	few	.	TRBJ2-5	CASSPGYQETQYF	TGTGCCAGCAGCCCAGGGTACCAAGAGACCCAGTACTTC
TRBV6-1	few	TRBD2	TRBJ2-1	CASREASGSANEQFF	TGTGCCAGCAGGGAAGCTAGCGGGAGCGCCAATGAGCAGTTCTTC
TRBV5-1	few	TRBD1	TRBJ1-6	CASSRTGGNSPLHF	TGCGCCAGCAGCCGGACAGGGGGTAATTCACCCCTCCACTTT